This TCR beta chain appears in the sequencing data of a study of shared T cell receptors in the human thymus. The V gene's germline CDR1 is SEHNR and CDR2 FQNEAQ (reference sequence). CDR3 size: 15 residues. V lost 7 bases and J lost 2; bases outside the gene matches: 10. Assay: immunoSEQ multiplex PCR; the TCRdb copy retains only in-frame clones and omits some. The sample carries just under 550,000 clones, around 82% recorded once. This sample was also put to use in a study of human thymus T cells. That report adds: Thymic TCR repertoires of unrelated people reportedly overlapped highly.

Sequenced sample: thymocytes. The origin of this receptor is a boy under three years old with a congenital heart defect. V is TRBV7-9 and J is TRBJ2-7; 8 bases agree with TRBD2. CDR3 sequence: CASTLAGGLAYEQYF. CDR3 coding DNA: TGTGCCAGCACTCTTGCGGGAGGCCTTGCCTACGAGCAGTACTTC.